This T cell receptor (beta chain) was observed in a study of T cells after yellow fever vaccination. Overall study: Preparing low-cell-number fractions relied on SMART-Seq v4 Ultra Low Input.

Study results and limitations: Weaker, the secondary response peaked sooner, at day 5 versus 15.

This clonotype appeared a few times. Its antigen is as yet unknown. Each CDR3 protein is one row after TCRdb ran MiXCR on the 5' RACE reads. The sample includes some 250,000 distinct CDR3 sequences, 6.9% of them seen just once. Trimming took off 7 bases at V and 0 bases at J, with 9 bases between the two ends. CDR1 is LNHDA, CDR2 SQIVND, per germline (reference sequence). CDR3 length equals 13 residues. The origin of this receptor is a man aged 25 to 40 who received the YFV17D yellow fever vaccine. Sequenced here: CD4+ T cells sorted from PBMCs, sampled 15 days after the yellow fever booster vaccination. V and J are TRBV19 and TRBJ1-2; perhaps TRBD1 as D (5 bases). The CDR3 is CASKQTANYGYTF. For the CDR3, the DNA is TGTGCCAGTAAACAGACAGCTAACTATGGCTACACCTTC.